The 20 T cell receptor beta chains given below trace back to one sample, sequenced in a study of blood T cell repertoires in COVID-19. The repertoire was sequenced with immunoSEQ multiplex PCR; TCRdb's copy has only in-frame clones and lacks some. The sample gives about 40,000 clones, around 83% of which show up once; about 2.5% is in the top ten. Source material: peripheral blood. The receptors were sampled from a woman aged 60-75 years with acute or convalescent COVID-19.

This clone has just a few counts. The chain is built from TRBV11-2 and TRBJ1-4; 9 positions agree with TRBD1. The V and J ends lost 6 bases and 5 bases, in that order; junction bases with no gene match: 10. CDR3 size: 16 residues. The germline V gene encodes CDR1 SGHAT and CDR2 FQNNGV. The CDR3 loop reads CASRPGPGTGNEKLFF. The CDR3 bases are TGTGCCAGCAGACCTGGCCCCGGGACAGGGAATGAAAAACTGTTTTTT.

This chain joins TRBV12-3 or TRBV12-4 and TRBJ1-6, with D hard to call. V lost 6 bases, J lost 7 bases, and 7 bases lay in between. This CDR3 is 12 amino acids long. The CDR3 DNA sequence: TGTGCCAGCAGCCGGAGCAATTCACCCCTCCACTTT. Encoded protein: CASSRSNSPLHF.

V and J are TRBV7-3 and TRBJ2-1; 10 bases line up with TRBD1. CDR3 length: 15 residues. V was pared by 6 bases and J by 4 bases, with 6 bases of the junction left unmatched. From germline, CDR1 is SGHTA and CDR2 FQGTGA. In DNA, the CDR3 is TGTGCCAGCAGTCCCGGGACAGGGGCGTACAATGAGCAGTTCTTC. Protein sequence: CASSPGTGAYNEQFF.

The chain combines TRBV2 with TRBJ1-1; D unresolved. There are 14 residues in the CDR3. CDR1 and CDR2 from the germline V gene are SNHLY and FYNNEI. V lost 4 bases to trimming and J lost 4 bases, with 13 bases between them. The CDR3 bases are TGTGCCAGCAGTGGTGGAGGAGGGAGCACTGAAGCTTTCTTT. Translated: CASSGGGGSTEAFF.

The V gene is TRBV9, the J gene TRBJ2-2; D possibly corresponds to TRBD2 (5 bases). The CDR3 has 14 residues. Between the trimmed V and J ends, which lost 4 bases and 6 bases, there was a span of 13 bases. Germline V gives CDR1 SGDLS, CDR2 YYNGEE. CDR3 region: CASSTSRGSGELFF. The DNA for the CDR3 is TGTGCCAGCAGCACTTCCCGGGGATCCGGGGAGCTGTTTTTT.

This chain connects TRBV6-5 to TRBJ1-6, with 10 bases lining up with TRBD1. CDR3 length: 16 residues. Germline V gene sequence: CDR1 MNHEY, CDR2 SVGAGI. Losses at the gene ends were 4 bases for V and 2 bases for J; bases not matched to a gene: 2. The CDR3 nucleotides are TGTGCCAGCAGTTCGACAGGGGGCCCCTATAATTCACCCCTCCACTTT. It is translated as CASSSTGGPYNSPLHF.

This chain connects TRBV19 to TRBJ1-2, with 8 bases fitting TRBD1. The CDR3 has 14 residues. Germline CDR1 reads LNHDA; CDR2 reads SQIVND (reference sequence). After removal of 4 bases from V and 4 bases from J, the junction contained 5 bases not matched to a gene. The CDR3 DNA is TGTGCCAGTAGTAGGGACAGGAGACCCTATGGCTACACCTTC. This codes for CASSRDRRPYGYTF.

The rearrangement links TRBV2 to TRBJ2-7, with TRBD1 as a possible D gene (5 bases). Germline lookup yields CDR1 SNHLY and CDR2 FYNNEI. There are 12 residues in the CDR3. Trimming removed 7 bases from V and 2 bases from J, with 9 bases in between. DNA of the CDR3: TGTGCCAGCACCCAGGGTACCTACGAGCAGTACTTC. Encoded protein: CASTQGTYEQYF.

This chain joins TRBV11-3 and TRBJ2-7; weak D call: TRBD1 (6 bases). The CDR3 loop spans 13 amino acids. With 0 bases removed from V and 3 bases from J, the gap between germline ends came to 6 bases. CDR1 SGHNT and CDR2 YENEEA come from the germline V gene. This CDR3 reads CASSLETGYEQYF. For the CDR3, the DNA is TGTGCCAGCAGCTTAGAGACAGGCTACGAGCAGTACTTC.

This clone was recorded only once. This chain joins TRBV7-2 and TRBJ2-2; TRBD2 agrees at 11 bases. The V segment lost 8 bases and the J segment 0 bases; nucleotides outside the gene matches: 2. Germline V CDR1 and CDR2: SGHTA, FQGNSA. The CDR3 is 15 amino acids. The CDR3 protein is CASRLAGTNTGELFF. The CDR3 DNA reads as TGTGCCAGCCGACTAGCGGGGACGAACACCGGGGAGCTGTTTTTT. Looking up the rest from reference TRBV7-2 and TRBJ2-2 gives the full variable domain: GAGVSQSPSNKVTEKGKDVELRCDPISGHTALYWYRQSLGQGLEFLIYFQGNSAPDKSGLPSDRFSAERTGGSVSTLTIQRTQQEDSAVYLCASRLAGTNTGELFFGEGSRLTVL.

The gene calls are TRBV18 and TRBJ2-1, with D possibly being TRBD2 (7 bases). Germline V gene lookup returns CDR1 KGHSH and CDR2 LQKENI. V lost 0 bases, J lost 0 bases, and 12 bases lay in between. This CDR3 spans 17 amino acids. The CDR3: CASSPPGGGRSYNEQFF. The CDR3 bases are TGTGCCAGCTCACCACCCGGCGGGGGCCGCTCCTACAATGAGCAGTTCTTC.

The sample holds a few counts of this clone. This sequence joins TRBV7-9 and TRBJ1-3, with D possibly being TRBD1 (5 bases). V lost 0 bases to trimming and J lost 3 bases, with 9 bases between them. Per the germline V gene, CDR1 is SEHNR and CDR2 is FQNEAQ (reference sequence). The CDR3 contains 15 residues. The CDR3 coding sequence is TGTGCCAGCAGCTTAGCGCAGGGCGTTGGAAACACCATATATTTT. Protein sequence: CASSLAQGVGNTIYF.

The CDR3: CASRRDGEQFF. In nucleotides, the CDR3 is TGTGCCAGCAGGCGGGATGGTGAGCAGTTCTTC. The chain combines TRBV3-1 (or the pseudogene TRBV3-2) with TRBJ2-1, with D perhaps matching TRBD2 (6 bases). This CDR3 is 11 amino acids long. CDR1 and CDR2 from the germline V gene are LGHDT and YNNKEL (reference sequence). V was shortened by 6 bases and J by 9 bases, with 9 bases between the two germline ends.

This clone is a singleton in its sample. V and J are TRBV5-1 and TRBJ1-1, with 8 bases fitting TRBD1. The CDR3 length is 13 residues. The J segment lost 7 bases and the V segment lost 0 bases, leaving 2 bases of the junction unmatched. The germline gives CDR1 SGHRS, CDR2 YFSETQ. DNA of the CDR3: TGCGCCAGCAGCTTGGTACAGGGGGGTGAAGCTTTCTTT. Encoded protein: CASSLVQGGEAFF. Using reference TRBV5-1 and TRBJ1-1 for the parts outside the CDR3, the full variable domain is KAGVTQTPRYLIKTRGQQVTLSCSPISGHRSVSWYQQTPGQGLQFLFEYFSETQRNKGNFPGRFSGRQFSNSRSEMNVSTLELGDSALYLCASSLVQGGEAFFGQGTRLTVV.

The chain couples TRBV19 to TRBJ1-1; D ambiguous. Germline CDR1 reads LNHDA; CDR2 reads SQIVND (reference sequence). The CDR3 spans 13 residues. V lost 7 bases, J lost 7 bases, and 16 bases lay in between. The CDR3 nucleotides read TGTGCCAGTACCTACCCCCATGGGCGTGAAGCTTTCTTT. It specifies CASTYPHGREAFF.

This clone was detected a few times. This chain links TRBV6-5 with TRBJ1-1; no firm D call. Trimming took off 6 bases at V and 13 bases at J, with 18 bases between the two ends. The CDR3 has 12 residues. The germline V gene has CDR1 MNHEY and CDR2 SVGAGI. CDR3 sequence: CASSQGKVEFFF. As DNA, the CDR3 is TGTGCCAGCAGCCAAGGAAAGGTGGAGTTTTTCTTT.

The rearrangement links TRBV5-4 to TRBJ2-7, with D tentatively TRBD1 (6 bases). Germline CDR1 reads SGHNT; CDR2 reads YYREEE (reference sequence). Trimming took off 4 bases at V and 3 bases at J, with 14 bases between the two ends. The CDR3 has 14 amino acids. CDR3 sequence: CASSRNTGSYEQYF. Written as DNA, the CDR3 is TGTGCCAGCAGCCGGAATACAGGGAGCTACGAGCAGTACTTC.

This chain joins TRBV6-1 and TRBJ1-2; tentative D call: TRBD1 (5 bases). The germline V and J ends were trimmed by 2 bases and 2 bases, with 12 bases remaining between them. Germline CDR1 MNHNS, CDR2 SASEGT. The CDR3 runs to 15 residues. The CDR3 nucleotides are TGTGCCAGCAGTGAATTTGTGGCAGGGAACTATGGCTACACCTTC. Its translation is CASSEFVAGNYGYTF.

The V call is TRBV7-8, the J call TRBJ2-7; 10 positions agree with TRBD2. Germline values: CDR1 SGHVS, CDR2 FQNEAQ. V lost 5 bases to trimming and J lost 7 bases; unmatched junction nucleotides: 11. The CDR3 is made up of 15 amino acids. DNA for the CDR3: TGTGCCAGCAGCATTTCCTGGACTAGCGGTGCGGAGCAGTACTTC. As protein: CASSISWTSGAEQYF. Drawing the rest from reference TRBV7-8 and TRBJ2-7, the complete variable domain is GAGVSQSPRYKVAKRGQDVALRCDPISGHVSLFWYQQALGQGPEFLTYFQNEAQLDKSGLPSDRFFAERPEGSVSTLKIQRTQQEDSAVYLCASSISWTSGAEQYFGPGTRLTVT.

The chain employs TRBV4-1 and TRBJ1-2, with 7 bases aligning to TRBD1. The V and J ends lost 0 bases and 5 bases, in that order; junction bases with no gene match: 9. This CDR3 comprises 16 residues. Germline values: CDR1 MGHRA, CDR2 YSYEKL. The CDR3 here is CASSQDLIAQGYGYTF. The CDR3 region has the DNA TGCGCCAGCAGCCAAGATCTTATAGCACAGGGGTATGGCTACACCTTC.